This T cell receptor beta chain was sequenced for a study of blood T cell repertoires in COVID-19. Study at large: Specimens from acute and convalescent COVID-19 originated in the United States, Italy and Spain.

Under the authors' procedure: Amplification of reference gene primers provided the estimated nucleated cell counts. TCRdb keeps only in-frame clones here, not all; method: immunoSEQ multiplex PCR. V, J and clone size were drawn from that table, and D and trimming were deduced from the DNA. The data show roughly 250,000 clones, 70% to 80% seen once. This clone was seen more than once but under ten times. Trimming pared 5 bases from V and 4 bases from J, leaving 15 bases between. CDR3 size: 15 residues. Per the germline V gene, CDR1 is SGHVS and CDR2 is FNYEAQ. This receptor was taken from a woman of 80 years or more with acute or convalescent COVID-19. The rearrangement joins TRBV7-6 to TRBJ1-3, with D hard to call. Input material: peripheral blood. The CDR3 spells CASSGRSWAGNTIYF. The CDR3 DNA is TGTGCCAGCAGCGGCCGGTCCTGGGCAGGAAACACCATATATTTT. Full variable domain (missing parts from reference TRBV7-6 and TRBJ1-3): GAGVSQSPRYKVTKRGQDVALRCDPISGHVSLYWYRQALGQGPEFLTYFNYEAQQDKSGLPNDRFSAERPEGSISTLTIQRTEQRDSAMYRCASSGRSWAGNTIYFGEGSWLTVV.